Listed below are T cell receptor beta chains from one sample, sequenced in a study of blood T cell repertoires in COVID-19. Sequenced by immunoSEQ multiplex PCR; TCRdb stores in-frame clones only, minus some. Here the sample spans some 300,000 clones, around nine tenths being singletons. Material: PBMCs or T cells enriched from blood (not recorded which). The receptors derive from a woman aged 55-70 years in a cohort exposed to, infected with or recovered from COVID-19 (not recorded which). CDR3s include the opening cysteine and the closing phenylalanine or tryptophan. A D gene is named only where the DNA matches it firmly. Size is stated for part of the rows, as once, few or many counts, or as a class when the clone is expanded.

abundance,v_gene,j_gene,d_gene,CDR3aa,CDR3nt
.,TRBV2,TRBJ2-5,.,CASSGQEETQYF,TGTGCCAGCAGTGGACAGGAAGAGACCCAGTACTTC
.,TRBV5-1,TRBJ2-1,.,CASSQSAVEQFF,TGCGCCAGCAGCCAAAGTGCGGTTGAGCAGTTCTTC
.,TRBV27,TRBJ2-2,.,CASRLLGKGRNTGELFF,TGTGCCAGCAGACTCCTTGGTAAAGGGAGGAACACCGGGGAGCTGTTTTTT
.,TRBV11-2,TRBJ1-3,.,CASSPRGRGSGNTIYF,TGTGCCAGCAGCCCTCGGGGGAGGGGGTCCGGAAACACCATATATTTT
.,TRBV5-1,TRBJ2-7,TRBD2,CASSLAGGSGRPYEQYF,TGCGCCAGCAGCTTGGCTGGGGGCAGCGGGAGACCCTACGAGCAGTACTTC
.,TRBV3-1/TRBV3-2,TRBJ2-1,TRBD2,CASSQGLVKGYWGNEQFF,TGTGCCAGCAGCCAGGGACTAGTTAAGGGATACTGGGGCAATGAGCAGTTCTTC
once,TRBV5-1,TRBJ2-4,.,CAAHDIQYF,TGCGCCGCACACGACATTCAGTACTTC
.,TRBV28,TRBJ1-5,.,CASSSQGARQPQHF,TGTGCCAGCAGTTCACAGGGCGCGCGCCAGCCCCAGCATTTT
.,TRBV7-2,TRBJ1-2,.,CASSLRQNYGYTF,TGTGCCAGCAGCTTAAGACAGAACTATGGCTACACCTTC
.,TRBV29-1,TRBJ1-2,TRBD1,CSVPKGGGYGYTF,TGCAGCGTCCCTAAAGGGGGCGGCTATGGCTACACCTTC
once,TRBV7-8,TRBJ2-3,TRBD2,CASSLEMGLAGEGDTDTQYF,TGTGCCAGCAGCTTAGAAATGGGACTAGCGGGAGAGGGAGACACAGATACGCAGTATTTT
.,TRBV6-5,TRBJ1-2,TRBD1,CASGGRGYGYTF,TGTGCCAGCGGCGGCAGGGGGTATGGCTACACCTTC
few,TRBV5-1,TRBJ2-2,.,CASSFTTRSNTGELFF,TGCGCCAGCAGCTTTACGACACGCTCGAACACCGGGGAGCTGTTTTTT
few,TRBV3-1/TRBV3-2,TRBJ2-7,TRBD2,CASSQGFSGRAYEQYF,TGTGCCAGCAGCCAAGGGTTTAGCGGGAGGGCCTACGAGCAGTACTTC
.,TRBV28,TRBJ2-5,TRBD2,CASSNGGLAQETQYF,TGTGCCAGCAGTAATGGGGGACTAGCCCAAGAGACCCAGTACTTC
.,TRBV5-1,TRBJ1-2,.,CASSPETGNYGYTF,TGCGCCAGCAGCCCAGAGACAGGAAACTATGGCTACACCTTC
.,TRBV5-4,TRBJ1-6,.,CASSWGEGKYSPLHF,TGTGCCAGCAGCTGGGGGGAGGGGAAGTATTCACCCCTCCACTTT
.,TRBV13,TRBJ1-6,.,CASSLDRRGSPLHF,TGTGCCAGCAGCTTAGACCGGCGGGGTTCACCCCTCCACTTT
.,TRBV4-2,TRBJ2-7,.,CASSAHSGSEGYEQYF,TGTGCCAGCAGCGCCCATAGCGGAAGCGAGGGCTACGAGCAGTACTTC
.,TRBV6-6,TRBJ2-7,TRBD1,CASSYNWDSSYEQYF,TGTGCCAGCAGTTATAACTGGGACAGCTCCTACGAGCAGTACTTC
.,TRBV28,TRBJ1-5,.,CASSTHPSGVVGNQPQHF,TGTGCCAGCAGTACTCACCCTTCGGGGGTGGTTGGCAATCAGCCCCAGCATTTT
.,TRBV19,TRBJ1-2,TRBD1,CASSIGQGNYGYTF,TGTGCCAGTAGCATTGGACAGGGTAACTATGGCTACACCTTC